This entry lists 26 T cell receptor beta chains sequenced from one sample in a study of blood T cell repertoires in COVID-19. Only in-frame clones appear in the TCRdb table, and some are missing; sequencing was by immunoSEQ multiplex PCR. The table lists 150,000 to 200,000 clones, just under 85% of them singletons. The sample consisted of peripheral blood. Receptor source: a woman at least 80 years old with acute or convalescent COVID-19.

V and J are TRBV29-1 and TRBJ1-3, with no clear D. CDR1 SQVTM and CDR2 ANQGSEA come from the germline V gene. V was clipped by 5 bases and J by 1 base, with 9 bases between them. The CDR3 has 13 residues. The CDR3 sequence is CSVQRGSGNTIYF. CDR3 bases: TGCAGCGTTCAAAGAGGATCTGGAAACACCATATATTTT.

With regard to this clone: At the DNA level, this CDR3 is encoded by other sequences in the same sample as well. This sequence joins TRBV5-1 and TRBJ2-1; TRBD1 might be the D (6 bases). The germline V gene encodes CDR1 SGHRS and CDR2 YFSETQ. The CDR3 covers 15 residues. Trimming stripped 3 bases from V and 7 bases from J, with 17 bases between. DNA of the CDR3: TGCGCCAGCAGCTCTGGGGGCGAGACCCGAAATGAGCAGTTCTTC. This encodes CASSSGGETRNEQFF.

The CDR3 DNA follows: TGTGCCAGTAGTAGCGGGACAGCTTCTAACTATGGCTACACCTTC. Translated, it gives CASSSGTASNYGYTF. The V and J genes are TRBV19 and TRBJ1-2; 7 bases map to TRBD1. The CDR3 has 15 amino acids. The V gene's germline CDR1 is LNHDA and CDR2 SQIVND (reference sequence). Germline trimming cut 4 bases from V and 0 bases from J; bases unmatched to any gene: 5.

The chain uses TRBV7-9 and TRBJ2-1; 7 bases align to TRBD1. The CDR3 is 16 residues long. Trimming at V came to 7 bases and at J to 3 bases, leaving 12 bases not matched to a gene. The germline gives CDR1 SEHNR, CDR2 FQNEAQ (reference sequence). The CDR3 sequence is CASNQAGTAFYNEQFF. In nucleotides, the CDR3 is TGTGCCAGCAACCAAGCCGGGACAGCCTTCTACAATGAGCAGTTCTTC.

The V call is TRBV25-1, the J call TRBJ2-7, with D perhaps TRBD2 (6 bases). The CDR3 extends over 15 amino acids. CDR1 and CDR2 (germline): MGHDK, SYGVNS. V was clipped by 4 bases and J by 3 bases, with 16 bases between them. This chain's CDR3 is CASSATGTPIYEQYF. For the CDR3, the DNA is TGTGCCAGCAGTGCTACCGGGACTCCAATCTACGAGCAGTACTTC.

This chain connects TRBV29-1 to TRBJ2-3; 10 bases are a match to TRBD2. CDR1 and CDR2 from the germline V gene are SQVTM and ANQGSEA. The CDR3 is 17 amino acids. With 4 bases clipped from V and 0 bases from J, the junction kept 10 bases outside the gene matches. The CDR3 nucleotides are TGCAGCGTTGGGGGGGACCCGACTAGCGGGAGCACAGATACGCAGTATTTT. It codes for CSVGGDPTSGSTDTQYF.

This clone was seen more than once but under ten times. This chain links TRBV12-3 or TRBV12-4 with TRBJ1-5, with D unclear. The CDR3 extends over 13 amino acids. V was cut by 1 base and J by 4 bases, with 5 bases left in between. Here the CDR3 DNA reads TGTGCCAGCAGTTTAGGGCCTAATCAGCCCCAGCATTTT. This codes for CASSLGPNQPQHF.

The chain combines TRBV3-1 (or the pseudogene TRBV3-2) with TRBJ2-1; 12 positions match TRBD2. This CDR3 is built from 16 residues. The ends lost 5 bases at V and 7 bases at J; junction bases unmatched: 9. Germline-derived CDR1 and CDR2 are LGHDT and YNNKEL (reference sequence). CDR3 residues: CASSSSPLAGGNEQFF. The CDR3 nucleotides are TGTGCCAGCAGCTCAAGCCCGCTAGCGGGAGGGAATGAGCAGTTCTTC.

This chain connects TRBV6-5 to TRBJ1-2, with 7 bases fitting TRBD1. Germline CDR1 and CDR2: MNHEY and SVGAGI. The CDR3 contains 15 residues. Trimming at V came to 6 bases and at J to 2 bases, leaving 9 bases not matched to a gene. The CDR3 loop reads CASSPKTGKNYGYTF. DNA of the CDR3: TGTGCCAGCAGCCCAAAGACAGGGAAAAACTATGGCTACACCTTC.

The chain uses TRBV19 and TRBJ1-2, with TRBD1 matching 10 bases. After removal of 1 base from V and 5 bases from J, the junction contained 10 bases not matched to a gene. Germline CDR1 is LNHDA and CDR2 is SQIVND (reference sequence). The CDR3 is 17 amino acids. CDR3 nucleotide sequence: TGTGCCAGTAGTATAGGCCACCGGACAGGGGGAACTTATGGCTACACCTTC. Amino acid sequence: CASSIGHRTGGTYGYTF.

V and J are TRBV6-5 and TRBJ2-1; D unresolved. CDR3 size: 12 residues. V was shortened by 6 bases and J by 10 bases, with 13 bases between the two germline ends. The germline gives CDR1 MNHEY, CDR2 SVGAGI. The CDR3, as DNA: TGTGCCAGCAGCCGAGGCAGCAGCGAGCAGTTCTTC. It is translated as CASSRGSSEQFF.

The chain recombines TRBV10-3 with TRBJ1-5; TRBD1 is a possible D gene (5 bases). The V gene's germline CDR1 is ENHRY and CDR2 SYGVKD. V was pared by 7 bases and J by 0 bases, with 10 bases between. The CDR3 has 14 residues. The CDR3 DNA reads as TGTGCCATCAACTCGGGGGGTAGCAATCAGCCCCAGCATTTT. Its translation is CAINSGGSNQPQHF.

The chain uses TRBV10-3 and TRBJ1-1; the match to TRBD1 covers 11 bases. CDR3 length: 18 amino acids. Germline-derived CDR1 and CDR2 are ENHRY and SYGVKD. The V gene end was trimmed by 5 bases and the J gene end by 4 bases; junction bases not matched to a gene: 15. CDR3 residues: CAISPWTGGFDVGTEAFF. The DNA of the CDR3 is TGTGCCATCAGTCCCTGGACAGGGGGCTTTGACGTCGGCACTGAAGCTTTCTTT.

This sequence joins TRBV29-1 and TRBJ2-3, with 12 positions matching TRBD1. The length of the CDR3 is 15 residues. Trimming removed 7 bases from V and 2 bases from J; junction bases left unmatched: 7. The germline CDR1 and CDR2 sequences are SQVTM and ANQGSEA. The CDR3 nucleotides read TGCAGCGCCGTGCCGGGACAGGGGGCCACAGATACGCAGTATTTT. This sequence encodes CSAVPGQGATDTQYF.

This clone was recorded only once. The V and J genes are TRBV3-1 (or the pseudogene TRBV3-2) and TRBJ1-3; 7 bases are shared with TRBD1. The V segment lost 5 bases and the J segment 2 bases; nucleotides outside the gene matches: 6. This CDR3 region has 15 residues. CDR1 and CDR2 (germline): LGHDT, YNNKEL (reference sequence). The CDR3 spells CASSLDRVAGNTIYF. The CDR3 coding sequence is TGTGCCAGCAGCTTAGACAGGGTTGCTGGAAACACCATATATTTT.

The chain recombines TRBV29-1 with TRBJ2-7, with a possible D match to TRBD2 (5 bases). The CDR3 consists of 13 residues. CDR1 is SQVTM, CDR2 ANQGSEA, per germline. V shed 7 bases and J shed 5 bases, with 18 bases lying between them. The CDR3 spells CSATSEGGDEQYF. As DNA, the CDR3 is TGCAGCGCCACATCCGAGGGTGGCGACGAGCAGTACTTC.

As regards this clone: The same CDR3 can be traced to other DNA sequences in this sample. V is TRBV5-5 and J is TRBJ1-2, with TRBD1 matching over 8 bases. This CDR3 has 12 amino acids. In germline, CDR1 is SGHKS, CDR2 YYEKEE (reference sequence). J gave up 7 bases and V 4 bases, and 3 bases lay outside the gene matches. The CDR3 loop is CASSPTGGGYTF. Written as DNA, the CDR3 is TGTGCCAGCAGCCCAACAGGGGGTGGCTACACCTTC.

V is TRBV19 and J is TRBJ2-7; TRBD1 matches 7 bases. Germline-derived CDR1 and CDR2 are LNHDA and SQIVND (reference sequence). V was clipped by 10 bases and J by 1 base; unmatched bases: 7. There are 13 residues in the CDR3. The CDR3, as DNA: TGTGCCACCGGACAGGACAGGTCCTACGAGCAGTACTTC. Protein product: CATGQDRSYEQYF.

The CDR3 reads CASSIARPTGEKLFF. The CDR3 bases are TGTGCCAGTAGTATAGCGAGACCAACGGGTGAAAAACTGTTTTTT. V gene TRBV19 combines with J gene TRBJ1-4; unclear D gene. CDR1 and CDR2 (germline): LNHDA, SQIVND (reference sequence). The CDR3 is made up of 15 amino acids. Between the trimmed V and J ends, which lost 1 base and 7 bases, there was a span of 13 bases.

The genes are TRBV6-5 and TRBJ2-7, with 7 positions matching TRBD2. CDR3 length equals 12 residues. Germline CDR1 is MNHEY and CDR2 is SVGAGI. With V trimmed by 5 bases and J by 6 bases, 4 bases remained unmatched. The CDR3 sequence is CASSIGGGEQYF. For the CDR3, the DNA is TGTGCCAGCAGTATTGGGGGGGGCGAGCAGTACTTC.

The chain couples TRBV5-4 to TRBJ1-1; 8 bases agree with TRBD1. After removal of 4 bases from V and 3 bases from J, the junction contained 14 bases not matched to a gene. The CDR3 loop spans 17 amino acids. Germline V gene lookup returns CDR1 SGHNT and CDR2 YYREEE (reference sequence). The CDR3 DNA reads TGTGCCAGCAGCCCGCCCCTATACACAGGGGGGGACACTGAAGCTTTCTTT. Protein product: CASSPPLYTGGDTEAFF.

This clone was detected only a few times. The V and J genes are TRBV29-1 and TRBJ1-6, with no clear D. Germline V gene data show CDR1 as SQVTM and CDR2 as ANQGSEA. The CDR3 has 13 residues. Deletions cut 4 bases from V and 10 bases from J, with 14 bases between. CDR3 sequence reads: CSVGTGKGSPLHF. The CDR3 DNA reads as TGCAGCGTTGGGACGGGGAAGGGATCACCCCTCCACTTT.

The chain joins TRBV3-1 (or the pseudogene TRBV3-2) to TRBJ1-1; D ambiguous. The CDR3 is made up of 15 amino acids. Trimming took off 4 bases at V and 4 bases at J, with 16 bases between the two ends. Germline CDR1 reads LGHDT; CDR2 reads YNNKEL (reference sequence). DNA for the CDR3: TGTGCCAGCAGCCCTAGTCAGTCGGAGGGCACTGAAGCTTTCTTT. Translating it yields CASSPSQSEGTEAFF.

The count of this clone is one. The chain has TRBV18 and TRBJ2-3; unclear D gene. The germline V gene has CDR1 KGHSH and CDR2 LQKENI. This CDR3 is 14 amino acids long. V lost 4 bases to trimming and J lost 6 bases, with 14 bases between them. CDR3 protein: CASSLYGAPDTQYF. The CDR3 region has the DNA TGTGCCAGCTCACTTTACGGAGCCCCGGATACGCAGTATTTT.

The chain combines TRBV5-5 with TRBJ1-6; D might be TRBD1 (5 bases). CDR1 is SGHKS, CDR2 YYEKEE, per germline (reference sequence). The CDR3 length is 14 residues. Trimming stripped 3 bases from V and 7 bases from J, with 11 bases between. The CDR3 region is CASSSRVINSPLHF. DNA of the CDR3: TGTGCCAGCAGCTCCAGGGTTATCAATTCACCCCTCCACTTT.

This chain connects TRBV7-2 to TRBJ1-1; no clear D. The germline V gene encodes CDR1 SGHTA and CDR2 FQGNSA. The CDR3 loop spans 14 amino acids. V was cut by 2 bases and J by 1 base, with 8 bases left in between. The CDR3 DNA sequence: TGTGCCAGCAGCTTAACGGCGGCGAACACTGAAGCTTTCTTT. It codes for CASSLTAANTEAFF.